The clone carrying this T cell receptor beta chain was counted a few times. The entry originates in a study of blood T cell repertoires in COVID-19. TCRdb's copy holds only in-frame clones and misses some; the assay was immunoSEQ multiplex PCR. Of over 35,000 clones listed, around 90% are singletons. With 1 base removed from V and 6 bases from J, the gap between germline ends came to 15 bases. CDR1 is MDHEN, CDR2 SYDVKM, per germline. The CDR3 is 15 amino acids. Sequenced input: peripheral blood. The chain is built from TRBV28 and TRBJ1-2; D unclear. The receptor's source is a woman aged 25 to 45 in a cohort sampled during active COVID-19. CDR3 DNA sequence: TGTGCCAGCAGTTTATATTTGGAGATGGGAGATGGCTACACCTTC. Translated, it gives CASSLYLEMGDGYTF.